This T cell receptor beta chain was identified during a study of blood T cell repertoires in COVID-19. On the study more broadly: Spain, Italy and the United States supplied samples that represented acute and convalescent COVID-19. Sources were T cells, B-cell-depleted T cells, or PBMCs; the material itself was cDNA or gDNA.

Remarks on this clone: The sample has other DNA sequences that encode this CDR3 too.

Methods used by the authors: Reference gene primers were amplified, and this amplification served to estimate nucleated cell counts. Data came from immunoSEQ multiplex PCR; TCRdb stores just in-frame clones and leaves some out. V, J and clone size derive from that table, while D and trimming were established from the DNA sequence. The table records 120,000 to 150,000 clones, about 87% of them present only once. Trimming stripped 0 bases from V and 7 bases from J, with 7 bases between. CDR3 size: 13 residues. Germline assignment: CDR1 MNHEY and CDR2 SVGAGI. Input material: peripheral blood. The receptor was isolated from a human donor in a cohort sampled during active COVID-19. The chain has TRBV6-5 and TRBJ1-5; D is unclear. The CDR3 reads CASSYSREQPQHF. The CDR3 region has the DNA TGTGCCAGCAGTTACTCGAGGGAGCAGCCCCAGCATTTT.